The present TCR beta chain was sequenced within a study of cytomegalovirus exposure and HLA in healthy donors. Study outcomes and limitations: In the roughly 130 validation repertoires, a later analysis found that first-cohort TCR clusters tended to co-occur. Through in vitro validation, a few CMV-associated chains were shown to be specific for CMV antigens. Cytomegalovirus status was reportedly diagnosed by the classifier with high specificity and sensitivity. TCR beta chains numbering some 160 were designated cytomegalovirus-associated.

Note on this clone: Its antigen is undetermined.

Germline V gives CDR1 GTSNPN, CDR2 SVGIG (reference sequence). This CDR3 comprises 15 residues. V was clipped by 0 bases and J by 2 bases, with 11 bases between them. Some clones are missing from TCRdb's copy, which holds only in-frame ones; the method was immunoSEQ multiplex PCR. The table includes about 280,000 clones, roughly 90% detected once. The chain carries TRBV30 and TRBJ1-3; D ambiguous. Sequenced material: PBMCs. This receptor was identified in a woman between 18 and 30 years old in good health and CMV-seronegative. CDR3 sequence: CAWSVPGQAGNTIYF. Written as DNA, the CDR3 is TGTGCCTGGAGTGTACCCGGCCAGGCTGGAAACACCATATATTTT. Full variable domain (rest looked up from reference TRBV30 and TRBJ1-3): SQTIHQWPATLVQPVGSPLSLECTVEGTSNPNLYWYRQAAGRGLQLLFYSVGIGQISSEVPQNLSASRPQDRQFILSSKKLLLSDSGFYLCAWSVPGQAGNTIYFGEGSWLTVV.